This T cell receptor (beta chain) was obtained from a study of CD8 T cells in ankylosing spondylitis. This clonotype occurred many times. Its specificity is not known. Each TCR beta library was made by quantitative 5'-RACE that incorporated molecular barcodes. MiXCR, run by TCRdb on the 5' RACE reads, gives a single entry per CDR3 protein. Of 30,000 to 40,000 distinct CDR3 sequences detected, 3% to 3.5% appear once; the ten largest clones hold approximately 3%. Study-level findings and limits: Disease-associated clones were reportedly significantly overrepresented in matched ankylosing spondylitis synovial fluid. Apparently characteristic of ankylosing spondylitis blood was a TCR beta motif (about eight highly homologous variants).

The CDR3 is 12 residues long. V shed 3 bases and J shed 7 bases, with 9 bases lying between them. Germline loops: CDR1 SGDLS, CDR2 YYNGEE. The chain links TRBV9 to TRBJ2-3; no reliable D call. Material for sequencing was blood, either unsorted or a sorted T cell fraction (not recorded which). This receptor was identified in a male donor with ankylosing spondylitis or in good health (not recorded which). CDR3 nucleotide sequence: TGTGCCAGCAGCGCCACTCAGAATACGCAGTATTTT. Translation: CASSATQNTQYF.